Below are 21 T cell receptor beta chains sequenced from a single sample in a study of blood T cell repertoires in COVID-19. The repertoire was sequenced with immunoSEQ multiplex PCR; TCRdb's copy has only in-frame clones and lacks some. The table has around 170,000 clones, 88% seen once; the top ten hold 3.5% to 4.5%. Sample: peripheral blood. Receptors originate from a woman aged 25-40 years with acute or convalescent COVID-19.

The J gene is TRBJ2-2, the V gene TRBV4-1, with no clear D. CDR1 is MGHRA and CDR2 is YSYEKL in the germline V gene. Trimming removed 4 bases from V and 7 bases from J, with 16 bases in between. The CDR3 sequence is 15 residues long. In nucleotides, the CDR3 is TGCGCCAGCAGCCCCTCTGGTGGGCTTTACGGGGAGCTGTTTTTT. This sequence encodes CASSPSGGLYGELFF.

This sequence joins TRBV7-2 and TRBJ2-2; 13 nucleotides align to TRBD2. This CDR3 contains 16 residues. The V gene's germline CDR1 is SGHTA and CDR2 FQGNSA. V was pared by 5 bases and J by 8 bases, with 8 bases of the junction left unmatched. DNA of the CDR3: TGTGCCAGCAGCACCACTAGCGGGAGGGCCACGGGGGAGCTGTTTTTT. It yields the protein CASSTTSGRATGELFF.

The rearrangement joins TRBV3-1 (or the pseudogene TRBV3-2) to TRBJ2-2, with 9 bases that match TRBD2. The CDR3 length is 14 residues. Germline CDR1 and CDR2: LGHDT and YNNKEL (reference sequence). V dropped 4 bases and J dropped 6; count of bases not matched to a gene: 3. The CDR3 nucleotides read TGTGCCAGCAGCCTTAGCGGGAGACCCGGGGAGCTGTTTTTT. Translating gives CASSLSGRPGELFF.

The CDR3 DNA is TGTGCCAGCAGCCAAGATCCGGCCCTTCTAGGGGGCGAGCAGTACTTC. Translating it yields CASSQDPALLGGEQYF. This sequence joins TRBV3-1 (or the pseudogene TRBV3-2) and TRBJ2-7; maybe TRBD1 (6 bases). The V and J ends lost 0 bases and 6 bases respectively, with 18 bases between them. The CDR3 runs 16 residues. Germline-derived CDR1 and CDR2 are LGHDT and YNNKEL (reference sequence).

The gene calls are TRBV3-1 (or the pseudogene TRBV3-2) and TRBJ1-3; TRBD1 aligns across 8 bases. The CDR3 has 14 amino acids. V was pared by 4 bases and J by 4 bases, with 3 bases of the junction left unmatched. In germline, CDR1 is LGHDT, CDR2 YNNKEL (reference sequence). Written as DNA, the CDR3 is TGTGCCAGCAGCCCCTGGGACAGGGGAAACACCATATATTTT. It specifies CASSPWDRGNTIYF.

The chain joins TRBV5-4 to TRBJ2-3; possibly TRBD2 for D (7 bases). The CDR3 contains 17 residues. Germline-derived CDR1 and CDR2 are SGHNT and YYREEE (reference sequence). Trimming took off 2 bases at V and 2 bases at J, with 18 bases between the two ends. The CDR3 loop reads CASSLPKRGRDTDTQYF. Here the CDR3 DNA reads TGTGCCAGCAGCTTACCCAAGAGGGGGAGGGACACAGATACGCAGTATTTT. Full variable domain (remainder filled in from reference TRBV5-4 and TRBJ2-3): ETGVTQSPTHLIKTRGQQVTLRCSSQSGHNTVSWYQQALGQGPQFIFQYYREEENGRGNFPPRFSGLQFPNYSSELNVNALELDDSALYLCASSLPKRGRDTDTQYFGPGTRLTVL.

This sequence joins TRBV5-1 and TRBJ2-1, with TRBD2 matching over 7 bases. The trim removed 0 bases at V and 4 bases at J, leaving 4 bases unmatched. This CDR3 has 15 amino acids. CDR1 is SGHRS and CDR2 is YFSETQ in the germline V gene. The CDR3 reads CASSLGLAAYNEQFF. In nucleotides, the CDR3 is TGCGCCAGCAGCTTGGGACTAGCAGCATACAATGAGCAGTTCTTC.

The gene calls are TRBV6-5 and TRBJ2-7; 8 nucleotides agree with TRBD1. Germline CDR1 MNHEY, CDR2 SVGAGI. The CDR3 contains 14 residues. With V trimmed by 8 bases and J by 6 bases, 12 bases remained unmatched. CDR3 protein: CASGIPQGAGEQYF. The DNA of the CDR3 is TGTGCCAGCGGTATCCCGCAGGGGGCTGGCGAGCAGTACTTC.

The J gene is TRBJ2-1, the V gene TRBV5-4; 14 bases map to TRBD2. CDR1 is SGHNT, CDR2 YYREEE, per germline (reference sequence). This CDR3 has 13 amino acids. V shed 6 bases, J shed 15 bases, and the junction held 8 bases outside the gene matches. The chain's CDR3 is CASTKGLAGEMFF. CDR3 DNA: TGTGCCAGCACCAAGGGACTAGCGGGAGAGATGTTCTTC.

The genes are TRBV10-3 and TRBJ2-1, with 11 bases lining up with TRBD1. The CDR3 sequence is 14 residues long. Germline assignment: CDR1 ENHRY and CDR2 SYGVKD. Trimming took 8 bases from V and 6 from J; bases not matched to a gene: 6. The CDR3 DNA follows: TGTGCCATCGCGGGGACAGGGGGTCCCAATGAGCAGTTCTTC. Translation gives CAIAGTGGPNEQFF.

The CDR3 sequence is CASSWSGLDNYGYTF. The CDR3 nucleotides read TGTGCCAGCAGTTGGTCAGGGTTAGATAACTATGGCTACACCTTC. J is TRBJ1-2 and V is TRBV6-5, with TRBD1 as a possible D gene (5 bases). The CDR3 is made up of 15 amino acids. V dropped 4 bases and J dropped 1 base, with 13 bases sitting between them. The germline gives CDR1 MNHEY, CDR2 SVGAGI.

The rearrangement joins TRBV10-3 to TRBJ2-2, with D perhaps matching TRBD2 (5 bases). Trimming cost V 5 bases and J 6 bases, with 13 bases left between them. There are 14 residues in the CDR3. The germline V gene has CDR1 ENHRY and CDR2 SYGVKD. The CDR3 DNA reads TGTGCCATCAGTACGGGGATTGAGGCCGGGGAGCTGTTTTTT. It encodes CAISTGIEAGELFF.

The chain joins TRBV28 to TRBJ2-5; maybe TRBD2 (6 bases). The length of the CDR3 is 16 residues. V lost 8 bases, J lost 1 base, and 20 bases lay in between. The germline V gene encodes CDR1 MDHEN and CDR2 SYDVKM. CDR3 bases: TGTGCCAGCTCCCCTCGGAGGGGAATGTCCCAAGAGACCCAGTACTTC. It encodes CASSPRRGMSQETQYF. Using reference TRBV28 and TRBJ2-5 for the parts outside the CDR3, the full variable domain is DVKVTQSSRYLVKRTGEKVFLECVQDMDHENMFWYRQDPGLGLRLIYFSYDVKMKEKGDIPEGYSVSREKKERFSLILESASTNQTSMYLCASSPRRGMSQETQYFGPGTRLLVL.

This clone was counted a single time. V usage is TRBV9 and J usage is TRBJ2-7; D remains ambiguous. The CDR3 spans 14 residues. V gave up 0 bases and J gave up 0 bases, with 7 bases separating them. Germline CDR1 and CDR2: SGDLS and YYNGEE. The CDR3 DNA sequence: TGTGCCAGCAGCGTAGGAGCCGGCTCCTACGAGCAGTACTTC. This translates into CASSVGAGSYEQYF.

This clone came up a few times. The chain carries TRBV19 and TRBJ1-1, with TRBD1 identical over 8 bases. This CDR3 spans 17 amino acids. Germline V gene lookup returns CDR1 LNHDA and CDR2 SQIVND (reference sequence). V lost 3 bases to trimming and J lost 4 bases; unmatched junction nucleotides: 13. Here the CDR3 DNA reads TGTGCCAGTAGTATTGGCCTCAGGGGGCGAGGACCCACTGAAGCTTTCTTT. Protein: CASSIGLRGRGPTEAFF.

This sequence joins TRBV3-1 (or the pseudogene TRBV3-2) and TRBJ2-3; weak D call: TRBD2 (6 bases). Trimming took 3 bases from V and 2 from J, leaving 9 bases between them. Germline loops: CDR1 LGHDT, CDR2 YNNKEL (reference sequence). The CDR3 has 14 residues. CDR3 in amino acids: CASSHGTFTDTQYF. CDR3 in DNA: TGTGCCAGCAGCCACGGGACTTTCACAGATACGCAGTATTTT.

This chain joins TRBV7-6 and TRBJ2-1; TRBD2 matches 8 bases. Germline trimming cut 4 bases from V and 11 bases from J; bases unmatched to any gene: 13. The CDR3 is made up of 15 amino acids. Germline V gene lookup returns CDR1 SGHVS and CDR2 FNYEAQ. The CDR3 loop is CASSSTSGTGSKQFF. CDR3 bases: TGTGCCAGCAGCTCAACTAGCGGTACGGGGTCAAAGCAGTTCTTC.

This clone came up once. The chain couples TRBV7-9 to TRBJ2-1; 12 bases align to TRBD2. V dropped 3 bases and J dropped 10; count of bases not matched to a gene: 4. Germline assignment: CDR1 SEHNR and CDR2 FQNEAQ (reference sequence). The CDR3 is 14 residues long. The CDR3 region is CASSFRTSGTEQFF. CDR3 bases: TGTGCCAGCAGCTTCCGGACTAGCGGGACGGAGCAGTTCTTC.

The CDR3 spells CASSLRRRWDEQFF. As DNA, the CDR3 is TGTGCCAGCAGCTTGCGTCGGAGGTGGGATGAGCAGTTCTTC. The chain combines TRBV5-6 with TRBJ2-1; possible D gene TRBD2, 5 bases. V lost 1 base and J 8 bases, leaving 13 bases between the germline ends. The CDR3 extends over 14 amino acids. Germline V lookup: CDR1 SGHDT, CDR2 YYEEEE.

The chain couples TRBV6-4 to TRBJ1-5; unclear D gene. Germline loops: CDR1 MRHNA, CDR2 SNTAGT. V lost 8 bases and J 6 bases, leaving 14 bases between the germline ends. This CDR3 contains 13 residues. The CDR3: CASARGLGQPQHF. Written as DNA, the CDR3 is TGTGCCAGCGCGCGTGGCCTAGGTCAGCCCCAGCATTTT.

CDR3 coding DNA: TGTGCCAGCAGTGAAGTGGGAGGAATCACCGGGGAGCTGTTTTTT. Translated, it gives CASSEVGGITGELFF. V is TRBV6-1 and J is TRBJ2-2, with D tentatively TRBD2 (6 bases). The CDR3 runs to 15 residues. Trimming removed 1 base from V and 4 bases from J, with 10 bases in between. Germline-derived CDR1 and CDR2 are MNHNS and SASEGT.